This T cell receptor beta chain was retrieved from a study of blood T cell repertoires in COVID-19. Across the study: Nucleic acid was either cDNA or gDNA, and it came from T cells, B-cell-depleted T cells, or PBMCs.

The germline gives CDR1 SGHRS, CDR2 YFSETQ. V was clipped by 5 bases and J by 5 bases, with 13 bases between them. The CDR3 totals 13 residues. Using immunoSEQ multiplex PCR, the repertoire was profiled, and TCRdb retains in-frame clones only, with some absent. The sample has roughly 280,000 clones, 70% to 90% seen once; the top ten hold 8% to 13%. The chain employs TRBV5-1 and TRBJ2-5, with D tentatively TRBD2 (7 bases). The source is a woman aged 70-85 years with acute or convalescent COVID-19. Specimen: peripheral blood. The CDR3 loop is CASSGRGGETQYF. CDR3 coding DNA: TGCGCCAGCAGTGGCAGGGGAGGGGAGACCCAGTACTTC.